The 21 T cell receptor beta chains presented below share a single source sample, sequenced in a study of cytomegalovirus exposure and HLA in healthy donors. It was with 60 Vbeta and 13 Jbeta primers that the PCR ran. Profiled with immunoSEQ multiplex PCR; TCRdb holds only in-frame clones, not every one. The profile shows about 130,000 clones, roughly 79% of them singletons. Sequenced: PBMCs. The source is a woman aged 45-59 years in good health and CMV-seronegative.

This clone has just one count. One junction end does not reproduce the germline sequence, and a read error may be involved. CDR3 amino acids: CASSLDLATEAFF. In DNA form, the CDR3 reads TGTGCCAGCAGCCTAGATCTAGCCACTGAAGCTTTCTTT. This chain joins TRBV11-2 and TRBJ1-1; D is uncertain. The CDR3 runs to 13 residues. CDR1 is SGHAT and CDR2 is FQNNGV in the germline V gene.

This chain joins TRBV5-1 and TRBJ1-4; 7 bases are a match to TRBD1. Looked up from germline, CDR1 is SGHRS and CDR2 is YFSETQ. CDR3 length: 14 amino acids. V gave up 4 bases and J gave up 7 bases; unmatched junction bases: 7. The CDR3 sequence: CASSVDRVGEKLFF. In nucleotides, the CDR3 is TGCGCCAGCAGCGTAGACAGGGTCGGTGAAAAACTGTTTTTT.

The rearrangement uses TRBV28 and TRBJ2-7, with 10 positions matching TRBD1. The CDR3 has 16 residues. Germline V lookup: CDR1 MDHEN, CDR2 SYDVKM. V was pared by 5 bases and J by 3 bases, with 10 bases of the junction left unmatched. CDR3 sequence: CASSPQTGGHRYEQYF. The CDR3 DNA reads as TGTGCCAGCAGTCCCCAGACAGGGGGCCACCGCTACGAGCAGTACTTC. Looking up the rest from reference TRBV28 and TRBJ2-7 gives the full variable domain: DVKVTQSSRYLVKRTGEKVFLECVQDMDHENMFWYRQDPGLGLRLIYFSYDVKMKEKGDIPEGYSVSREKKERFSLILESASTNQTSMYLCASSPQTGGHRYEQYFGPGTRLTVT.

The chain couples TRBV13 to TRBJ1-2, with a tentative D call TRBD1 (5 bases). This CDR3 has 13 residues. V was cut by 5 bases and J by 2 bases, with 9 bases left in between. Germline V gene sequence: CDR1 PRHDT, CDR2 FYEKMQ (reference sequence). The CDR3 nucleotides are TGTGCCAGCAGCAGGACACCCAACTATGGCTACACCTTC. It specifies CASSRTPNYGYTF.

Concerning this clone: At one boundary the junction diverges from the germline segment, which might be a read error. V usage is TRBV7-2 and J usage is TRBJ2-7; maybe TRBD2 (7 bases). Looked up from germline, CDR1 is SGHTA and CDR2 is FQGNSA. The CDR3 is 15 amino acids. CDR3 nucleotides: TGTGCCAGCAGCTTAGACACCTCCCCGGGGGGCAACTCCGACTTC. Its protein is CASSLDTSPGGNSDF.

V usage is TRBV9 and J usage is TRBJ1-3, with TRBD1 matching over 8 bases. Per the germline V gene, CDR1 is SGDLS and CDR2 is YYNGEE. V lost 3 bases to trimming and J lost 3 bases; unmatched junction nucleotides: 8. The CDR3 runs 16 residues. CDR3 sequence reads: CASSGGQGTGGNTIYF. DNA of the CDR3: TGTGCCAGCAGCGGAGGACAGGGAACAGGTGGAAACACCATATATTTT.

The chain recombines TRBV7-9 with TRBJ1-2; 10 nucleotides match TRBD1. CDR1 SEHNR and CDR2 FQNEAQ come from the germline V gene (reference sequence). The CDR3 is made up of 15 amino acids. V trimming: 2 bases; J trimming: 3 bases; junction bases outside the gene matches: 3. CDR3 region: CASSLLGQGYYGYTF. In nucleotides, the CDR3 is TGTGCCAGCAGCTTATTGGGACAGGGGTACTATGGCTACACCTTC. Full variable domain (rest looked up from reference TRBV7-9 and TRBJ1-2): DTGVSQNPRHKITKRGQNVTFRCDPISEHNRLYWYRQTLGQGPEFLTYFQNEAQLEKSRLLSDRFSAERPKGSFSTLEIQRTEQGDSAMYLCASSLLGQGYYGYTFGSGTRLTVV.

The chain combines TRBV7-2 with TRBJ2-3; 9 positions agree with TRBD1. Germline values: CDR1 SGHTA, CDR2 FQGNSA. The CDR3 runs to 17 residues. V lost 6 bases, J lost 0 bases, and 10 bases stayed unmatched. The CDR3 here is CASRTGQGPRSTDTQYF. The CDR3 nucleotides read TGTGCCAGCAGGACAGGACAGGGGCCCCGCAGCACAGATACGCAGTATTTT.

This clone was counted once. The CDR3 loop reads CASSSGSTDTQYF. The DNA for the CDR3 is TGCGCCAGCTCGTCCGGGAGCACAGATACGCAGTATTTT. The genes are TRBV5-1 and TRBJ2-3; D uncertain. Trimming removed 7 bases at V and 0 bases at J, with 9 bases between. The CDR3 sequence is 13 residues long. Per the germline V gene, CDR1 is SGHRS and CDR2 is YFSETQ.

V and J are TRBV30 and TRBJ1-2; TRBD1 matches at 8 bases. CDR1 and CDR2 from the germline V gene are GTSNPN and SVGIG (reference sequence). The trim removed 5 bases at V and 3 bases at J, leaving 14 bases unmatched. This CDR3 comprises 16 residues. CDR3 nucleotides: TGTGCCTGGGATCTGAGGCAGGGGGCGCTGCACTATGGCTACACCTTC. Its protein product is CAWDLRQGALHYGYTF.

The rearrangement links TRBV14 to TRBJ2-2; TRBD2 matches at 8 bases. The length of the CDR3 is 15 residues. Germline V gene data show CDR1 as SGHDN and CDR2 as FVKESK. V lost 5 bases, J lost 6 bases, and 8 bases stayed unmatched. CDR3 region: CASSSQRELSGELFF. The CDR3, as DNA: TGTGCCAGCAGCTCTCAGCGGGAGCTATCCGGGGAGCTGTTTTTT.

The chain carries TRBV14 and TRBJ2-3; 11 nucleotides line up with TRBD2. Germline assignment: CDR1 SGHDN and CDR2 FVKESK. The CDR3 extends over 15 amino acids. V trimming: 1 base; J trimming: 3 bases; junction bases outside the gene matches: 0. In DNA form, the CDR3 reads TGTGCCAGCAGCCAAGTAGCGGGAGGGACAGATACGCAGTATTTT. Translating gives CASSQVAGGTDTQYF.

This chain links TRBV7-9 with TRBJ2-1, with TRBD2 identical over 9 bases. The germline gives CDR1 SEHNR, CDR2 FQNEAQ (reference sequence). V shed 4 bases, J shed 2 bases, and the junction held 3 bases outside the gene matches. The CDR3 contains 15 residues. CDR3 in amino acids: CASSSLAGTYNEQFF. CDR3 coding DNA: TGTGCCAGCAGCTCCCTAGCGGGAACCTACAATGAGCAGTTCTTC.

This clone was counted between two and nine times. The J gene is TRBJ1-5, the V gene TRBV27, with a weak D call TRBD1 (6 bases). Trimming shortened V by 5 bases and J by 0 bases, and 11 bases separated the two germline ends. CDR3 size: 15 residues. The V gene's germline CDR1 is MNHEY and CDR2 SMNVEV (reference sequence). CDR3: CASSDGQYSNQPQHF. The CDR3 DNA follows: TGTGCCAGCAGTGACGGACAGTATAGCAATCAGCCCCAGCATTTT.

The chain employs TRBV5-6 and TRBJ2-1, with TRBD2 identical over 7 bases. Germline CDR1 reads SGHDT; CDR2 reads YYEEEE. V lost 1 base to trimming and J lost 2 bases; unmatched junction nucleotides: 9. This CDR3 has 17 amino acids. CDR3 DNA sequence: TGTGCCAGCAGCTTGCCCAGCGGGGCCTCCCCCTACAATGAGCAGTTCTTC. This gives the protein CASSLPSGASPYNEQFF.

The chain's CDR3 is CASSLTTGLNTGELFF. As DNA, the CDR3 is TGCGCCAGCAGCCTGACGACGGGATTAAACACCGGGGAGCTGTTTTTT. The rearrangement uses TRBV4-3 and TRBJ2-2; a possible D gene is TRBD2 (5 bases). Between the trimmed V and J ends, which lost 4 bases and 2 bases, there was a span of 14 bases. The CDR3 length is 16 residues. Germline V CDR1 and CDR2: LGHNA, YSLEER.

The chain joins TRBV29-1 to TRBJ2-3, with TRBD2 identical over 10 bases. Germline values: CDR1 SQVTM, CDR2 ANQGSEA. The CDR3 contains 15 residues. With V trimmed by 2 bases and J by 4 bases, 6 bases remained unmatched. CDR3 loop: CSVERLAGVSDTQYF. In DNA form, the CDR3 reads TGCAGCGTTGAACGTCTAGCGGGAGTCTCAGATACGCAGTATTTT.

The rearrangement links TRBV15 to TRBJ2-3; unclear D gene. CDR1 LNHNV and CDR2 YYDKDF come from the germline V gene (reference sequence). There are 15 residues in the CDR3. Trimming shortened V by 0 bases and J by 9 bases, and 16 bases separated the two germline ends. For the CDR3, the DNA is TGTGCCACCAGCAGAGATAGTTCGGCTCCCAGGACGCAGTATTTT. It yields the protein CATSRDSSAPRTQYF.

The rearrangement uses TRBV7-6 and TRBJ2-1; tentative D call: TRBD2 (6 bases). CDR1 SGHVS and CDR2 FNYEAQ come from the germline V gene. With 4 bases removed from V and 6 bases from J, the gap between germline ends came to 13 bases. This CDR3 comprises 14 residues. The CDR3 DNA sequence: TGTGCCAGCAGCTGGCGACTAGACTCCAATGAGCAGTTCTTC. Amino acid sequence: CASSWRLDSNEQFF.

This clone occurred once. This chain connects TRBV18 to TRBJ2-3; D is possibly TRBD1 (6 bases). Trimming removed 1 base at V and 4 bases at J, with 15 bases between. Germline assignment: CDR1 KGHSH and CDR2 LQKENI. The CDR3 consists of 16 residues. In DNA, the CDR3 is TGTGCCAGCTCACCACTAGAGGGAAGGGGGTCAGATACGCAGTATTTT. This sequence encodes CASSPLEGRGSDTQYF.

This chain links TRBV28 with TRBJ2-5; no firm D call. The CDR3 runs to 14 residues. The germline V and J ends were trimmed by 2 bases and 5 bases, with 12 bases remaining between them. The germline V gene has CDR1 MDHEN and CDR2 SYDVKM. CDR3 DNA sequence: TGTGCCAGCAGTTTACCCCCGGGTAGGGAGACCCAGTACTTC. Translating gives CASSLPPGRETQYF.